Below are 17 T cell receptor beta chains sequenced from a single sample in a study of cytomegalovirus exposure and HLA in healthy donors. PCR was performed using 60 Vbeta and 13 Jbeta primers. Method: immunoSEQ multiplex PCR; TCRdb's copy keeps in-frame clones and lacks some. The data show around 130,000 clones, around 80% seen once. Sample: PBMCs. These receptors were obtained from a woman aged 50 to 65 in good health and CMV-seronegative.

The chain couples TRBV11-2 to TRBJ2-1, with 7 bases identical to TRBD2. The CDR3 length is 16 residues. Trimming at V came to 5 bases and at J to 4 bases, leaving 11 bases not matched to a gene. Germline values: CDR1 SGHAT, CDR2 FQNNGV. The CDR3 region has the DNA TGTGCCAGCAGCGCGAAGACCCTAGCGGCGTACAATGAGCAGTTCTTC. Its translation: CASSAKTLAAYNEQFF.

The chain carries TRBV5-8 and TRBJ1-3, with a weak D call TRBD1 (5 bases). V was clipped by 4 bases and J by 0 bases, with 11 bases between them. Germline CDR1 and CDR2: SGHTS and YDEGEE. CDR3 size: 15 residues. CDR3 sequence: CASSGRGFSGNTIYF. DNA of the CDR3: TGTGCCAGCAGCGGTAGGGGTTTCTCTGGAAACACCATATATTTT. Supplemented by reference TRBV5-8 and TRBJ1-3, the full variable domain reads EAGVTQSPTHLIKTRGQQATLRCSPISGHTSVYWYQQALGLGLQFLLWYDEGEERNRGNFPPRFSGRQFPNYSSELNVNALELEDSALYLCASSGRGFSGNTIYFGEGSWLTVV.

The chain combines TRBV2 with TRBJ2-2; 7 bases fit TRBD1. CDR1 and CDR2 from the germline V gene are SNHLY and FYNNEI. Trimming cost V 5 bases and J 6 bases; bases outside gene matches: 6. The CDR3 has 14 residues. The chain's CDR3 is CASSFSGGSGELFF. The CDR3 bases are TGTGCCAGCAGTTTCTCAGGGGGATCCGGGGAGCTGTTTTTT.

With respect to this clone: This specimen includes other DNA sequences encoding the same CDR3. V usage is TRBV6-6 and J usage is TRBJ1-1; D gene ambiguous. The germline gives CDR1 MNHNY, CDR2 SVGAGI (reference sequence). Trimming removed 2 bases from V and 1 base from J, with 5 bases in between. This CDR3 has 13 amino acids. CDR3 DNA: TGTGCCAGCAGTTACGCGGGGAACACTGAAGCTTTCTTT. It translates to CASSYAGNTEAFF.

This chain joins TRBV11-2 and TRBJ2-7; 11 bases are shared with TRBD2. This CDR3 contains 15 residues. V lost 2 bases to trimming and J lost 3 bases; unmatched junction nucleotides: 3. The V gene's germline CDR1 is SGHAT and CDR2 FQNNGV. The CDR3 sequence is CASSLMGLADYEQYF. In DNA, the CDR3 is TGTGCCAGCAGCTTAATGGGACTAGCGGACTACGAGCAGTACTTC.

The rearrangement joins TRBV7-8 to TRBJ2-3; 11 bases agree with TRBD2. J lost 7 bases, V lost 0 bases, and 9 bases had no gene match. Per the germline V gene, CDR1 is SGHVS and CDR2 is FQNEAQ. This CDR3 is 17 amino acids long. The CDR3 coding sequence is TGTGCCAGCAGCTTAGCATCGATAGCGGGAGGGCCTAATACGCAGTATTTT. It codes for CASSLASIAGGPNTQYF.

The CDR3 DNA is TGTGCCAGCAGTTTACGACTAACAGATACGCAGTATTTT. Residues: CASSLRLTDTQYF. J is TRBJ2-3 and V is TRBV28; TRBD2 might be the D (5 bases). Between the trimmed V and J ends, which lost 2 bases and 3 bases, there was a span of 6 bases. The CDR3 is made up of 13 amino acids. The germline gives CDR1 MDHEN, CDR2 SYDVKM.

The genes are TRBV27 and TRBJ2-2; D is possibly TRBD1 (6 bases). Trimming took off 6 bases at V and 5 bases at J, with 13 bases between the two ends. The germline V gene has CDR1 MNHEY and CDR2 SMNVEV (reference sequence). The CDR3 spans 14 residues. This CDR3 reads CASRETRGTGELFF. The CDR3 nucleotides are TGTGCCAGCAGGGAAACTAGGGGGACCGGGGAGCTGTTTTTT.

The chain links TRBV10-3 to TRBJ2-7; 8 bases line up with TRBD1. The CDR3 totals 20 residues. J lost 0 bases, V lost 4 bases, and 20 bases had no gene match. The germline CDR1 and CDR2 sequences are ENHRY and SYGVKD. CDR3 in DNA: TGTGCCATCAGTGCTTCCTCCGGACAGGGAACGACCAAGAGCTCCTACGAGCAGTACGTC. Its translation: CAISASSGQGTTKSSYEQYV.

The chain employs TRBV23-1 and TRBJ2-7, with D maybe TRBD1 (6 bases). TRBV23-1 is designated an ORF whose function remains uncertain. This CDR3 is 15 amino acids long. V dropped 1 base and J dropped 5 bases, with 15 bases sitting between them. Written as DNA, the CDR3 is TGCGCCAGCAGTCAATTTTCCAGGGGTCGTAACGAGCAGTACGTC. It is translated as CASSQFSRGRNEQYV.

The CDR3 spells CASSQGKPGQRGYTF. CDR3 sequence (DNA): TGCGCCAGCAGCCAAGGGAAGCCGGGACAGCGGGGCTACACCTTC. The chain is built from TRBV4-1 and TRBJ1-2, with 7 bases identical to TRBD1. The CDR3 loop spans 15 amino acids. The trim removed 1 base at V and 8 bases at J, leaving 10 bases unmatched. CDR1 is MGHRA and CDR2 is YSYEKL in the germline V gene.

A few counts support this clone. The CDR3 sequence: CASSQDQDSYYEQYF. The CDR3 coding sequence is TGCGCCAGCAGCCAAGATCAGGACAGTTACTACGAGCAGTACTTC. This chain uses TRBV4-3 with TRBJ2-7; weak D call: TRBD1 (6 bases). The CDR3 loop spans 15 amino acids. Looked up from germline, CDR1 is LGHNA and CDR2 is YSLEER. V lost 0 bases and J lost 3, with 12 bases in between.

The rearrangement joins TRBV5-1 to TRBJ2-7, with D maybe TRBD2 (6 bases). Germline CDR1 and CDR2: SGHRS and YFSETQ. This CDR3 has 14 amino acids. V lost 5 bases, J lost 0 bases, and 12 bases lay in between. CDR3 residues: CASSSQGGSYEQYF. As DNA, the CDR3 is TGCGCCAGCAGTAGCCAGGGAGGCTCCTACGAGCAGTACTTC.

This sequence joins TRBV7-2 and TRBJ1-5; D not resolved. Germline-derived CDR1 and CDR2 are SGHTA and FQGNSA. The CDR3 loop spans 17 amino acids. With 5 bases removed from V and 3 bases from J, the gap between germline ends came to 20 bases. CDR3 in DNA: TGTGCCAGCAGCCCGCCCGTCCTCCCGGGAACCAATCAGCCCCAGCATTTT. Residues: CASSPPVLPGTNQPQHF.

The V and J genes are TRBV5-4 and TRBJ1-1; 9 bases line up with TRBD1. Germline V gene lookup returns CDR1 SGHNT and CDR2 YYREEE (reference sequence). The CDR3 has 16 amino acids. The V segment lost 4 bases and the J segment 1 base; nucleotides outside the gene matches: 8. CDR3 sequence: CASSHRPGQGNTEAFF. DNA for the CDR3: TGTGCCAGCAGCCACCGCCCGGGACAGGGGAACACTGAAGCTTTCTTT.

The V and J genes are TRBV2 and TRBJ2-1; 9 bases are shared with TRBD2. After removal of 5 bases from V and 9 bases from J, the junction contained 14 bases not matched to a gene. This CDR3 has 16 amino acids. Germline CDR1 SNHLY, CDR2 FYNNEI. This CDR3 is CASSSIAGVGQGEQFF. CDR3 nucleotide sequence: TGTGCCAGCAGTTCAATAGCGGGAGTGGGGCAGGGTGAGCAGTTCTTC.

J is TRBJ1-1 and V is TRBV19; tentatively, D is TRBD1 (6 bases). CDR1 is LNHDA and CDR2 is SQIVND in the germline V gene (reference sequence). Trimming pared 6 bases from V and 2 bases from J, leaving 10 bases between. The CDR3 loop spans 13 amino acids. The CDR3 nucleotides are TGTGCCAGTAGACGACAGGTTAACACTGAAGCTTTCTTT. Translation: CASRRQVNTEAFF.